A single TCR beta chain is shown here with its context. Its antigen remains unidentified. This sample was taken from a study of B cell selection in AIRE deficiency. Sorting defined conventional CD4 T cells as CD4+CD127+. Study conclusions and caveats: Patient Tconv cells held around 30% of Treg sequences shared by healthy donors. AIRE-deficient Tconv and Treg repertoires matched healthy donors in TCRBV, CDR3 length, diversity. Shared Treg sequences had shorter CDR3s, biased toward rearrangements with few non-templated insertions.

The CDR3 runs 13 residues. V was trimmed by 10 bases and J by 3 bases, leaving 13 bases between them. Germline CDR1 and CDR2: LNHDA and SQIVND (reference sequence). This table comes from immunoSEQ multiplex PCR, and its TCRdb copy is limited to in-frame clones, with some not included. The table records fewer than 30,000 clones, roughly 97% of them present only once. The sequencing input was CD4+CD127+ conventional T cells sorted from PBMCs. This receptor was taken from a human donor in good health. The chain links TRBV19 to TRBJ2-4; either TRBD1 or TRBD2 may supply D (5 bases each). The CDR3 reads CATGDRDKNIQYF. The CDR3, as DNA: TGTGCCACTGGGGACCGTGACAAAAACATTCAGTACTTC.